This T cell receptor beta chain was observed in a study of regulatory T cells in long-lasting Graves disease. About the research overall: Patients met the persistent Graves' disease definition after over 5 years of antithyroid drugs with positive TSH receptor antibodies.

As for time point: persistent/refractory GD, antithyroid drugs over 5 years with positive TRAb. Scientists built the TCR library using RNA that was extracted from PBMCs. Building the TCR beta libraries relied on iRepertoire HTBI primers, and CDR3 regions underwent Arm-PCR. TCRdb re-analysed the multiplex PCR reads in MiXCR, keeping a single row per CDR3 protein. The table has around 460,000 distinct CDR3 sequences, about 20% seen once. This CDR3 has 14 amino acids. In germline, CDR1 is SGHNT, CDR2 YENEEA. Trimming pared 5 bases from V and 6 bases from J, leaving 17 bases between. V and J are TRBV11-3 and TRBJ2-7, with a weak D call TRBD1 (5 bases). The sequencing used peripheral blood mononuclear cells (PBMCs), collected when the disease was refractory, from a patient treated with antithyroid drugs. The sequence was collected from a female donor with Graves disease. The CDR3 region has the DNA TGTGCCAGCAGCAGAGGACAAATTCGAGCCGAGCAGTACTTC. The encoded protein is CASSRGQIRAEQYF.